The present TCR beta chain was sequenced within a study of blood T cell repertoires in COVID-19. Study-wide context: The United States, Italy and Spain were the sources of the acute and convalescent COVID-19 samples. T cells, B-cell-depleted T cells, or PBMCs provided the cDNA or gDNA that served as material.

Germline loops: CDR1 LNHDA, CDR2 SQIVND (reference sequence). The V gene lost 3 bases and the J gene lost 0 bases, with 14 bases spanning the gap. The CDR3 is made up of 16 amino acids. Original processing notes: Nucleated cell number was recorded as an estimate derived from reference gene primer amplification. Measured with immunoSEQ multiplex PCR; TCRdb has only the in-frame clones, and not every one. That table furnishes V, J and clone size, whereas the DNA furnished D and trimming. The sample yields under 120,000 clones, roughly 81% seen once. This chain connects TRBV19 to TRBJ1-1; D call uncertain. Sequences were obtained from peripheral blood. The source is a human donor in a cohort sampled during active COVID-19. CDR3 sequence: CASSISGLFMNTEAFF. CDR3 DNA sequence: TGTGCCAGTAGTATCTCAGGCCTTTTCATGAACACTGAAGCTTTCTTT.